One sample yielded the 30 T cell receptor beta chains listed below, sequenced in a study of Ad26.COV2.S vaccination and SARS-CoV-2 variants (dated by TCRdb to about 2021). The treatment or condition label here, explained by the study, means: over 15 received Ad26.COV2.S at low or high dose, single or two shots; 5 received placebo; per-sample allocation not given. For vaccine and placebo recipients, the sequenced repertoires came from samples collected on day 63 after the first injection. Library preparation employed the immunoSEQ multiplex PCR assay. TCRdb provides this immuneACCESS table in a form limited to in-frame rearrangements. Some clones are lacking; in checked studies, under half of them reflect an unresolved V gene, and why the rest are absent is not known. This sample gives a few hundred thousand clones in total; roughly four fifths of them show up just once. The ten largest clones take up approximately 7% of the sample.

This sample comprised peripheral blood, obtained in a trial of Ad26.COV2.S vaccine versus placebo. All receptors come from a person between 18 and 65 years old who received the Ad26.COV2.S COVID-19 vaccine or a placebo.

The chain recombines TRBV19 with TRBJ1-5, with unresolved D. Germline lookup yields CDR1 LNHDA and CDR2 SQIVND (reference sequence). V lost 3 bases to trimming and J lost 4 bases, with 13 bases between them. This CDR3 contains 15 residues. Here the CDR3 reads CASSIRLGGNQPQHF. The CDR3 DNA reads as TGTGCCAGTAGTATTCGTCTAGGTGGGAATCAGCCCCAGCATTTT.

As concerns this clone: This specimen includes other DNA sequences encoding the same CDR3. The chain uses TRBV14 and TRBJ2-6; D not certain. The CDR3 consists of 13 residues. The germline V and J ends were trimmed by 5 bases and 4 bases, with 6 bases remaining between them. Looked up from germline, CDR1 is SGHDN and CDR2 is FVKESK. The CDR3 sequence is CASSVVGANVLTF. CDR3 sequence (DNA): TGTGCCAGCAGCGTGGTGGGGGCCAACGTCCTGACTTTC. Filled out from reference TRBV14 and TRBJ2-6, the complete variable domain reads EAGVTQFPSHSVIEKGQTVTLRCDPISGHDNLYWYRRVMGKEIKFLLHFVKESKQDESGMPNNRFLAERTGGTYSTLKVQPAELEDSGVYFCASSVVGANVLTFGAGSRLTVL.

V is TRBV3-1 (or the pseudogene TRBV3-2) and J is TRBJ2-7; 9 bases are shared with TRBD1. Germline values: CDR1 LGHDT, CDR2 YNNKEL (reference sequence). The CDR3 is made up of 13 amino acids. V trimming: 5 bases; J trimming: 6 bases; junction bases outside the gene matches: 5. CDR3: CASSYLDRGEQYF. The CDR3 bases are TGTGCCAGCAGCTACCTGGACAGGGGCGAGCAGTACTTC.

The chain carries TRBV11-3 and TRBJ2-3, with D hard to call. From germline, CDR1 is SGHNT and CDR2 YENEEA. Trimming took 6 bases from V and 1 from J, leaving 11 bases between them. This CDR3 has 14 amino acids. CDR3 coding DNA: TGTGCCAGCAGGGGAACAGAACGCACAGATACGCAGTATTTT. Translating gives CASRGTERTDTQYF. The full variable domain, in which reference TRBV11-3 and TRBJ2-3 provide the parts outside the CDR3, is EAGVVQSPRYKIIEKKQPVAFWCNPISGHNTLYWYLQNLGQGPELLIRYENEEAVDDSQLPKDRFSAERLKGVDSTLKIQPAELGDSAVYLCASRGTERTDTQYFGPGTRLTVL.

The gene calls are TRBV18 and TRBJ1-1, with D possibly being TRBD1 (6 bases). Per the germline V gene, CDR1 is KGHSH and CDR2 is LQKENI. This CDR3 is built from 14 residues. V gave up 3 bases and J gave up 1 base, with 9 bases separating them. Written as DNA, the CDR3 is TGTGCCAGCTCACCGCTACAGGGGAACACTGAAGCTTTCTTT. This gives the protein CASSPLQGNTEAFF.

V gene TRBV6-2 or TRBV6-3 combines with J gene TRBJ1-5; 8 nucleotides line up with TRBD1. From germline, CDR1 is MNHEY and CDR2 SVGEGT. Germline trimming cut 6 bases from V and 1 base from J; bases unmatched to any gene: 8. The CDR3 totals 16 residues. CDR3 loop: CASSPSTGESNQPQHF. CDR3 nucleotide sequence: TGTGCCAGCAGCCCTTCGACAGGGGAGAGCAATCAGCCCCAGCATTTT.

This sequence joins TRBV11-3 and TRBJ2-7, with 9 bases identical to TRBD1. CDR3 length: 14 amino acids. Germline lookup yields CDR1 SGHNT and CDR2 YENEEA. Trimming removed 1 base from V and 6 bases from J; junction bases left unmatched: 4. Here the CDR3 DNA reads TGTGCCAGCAGCTTAGGGGGGGACAGGGTCGAGCAGTACTTC. This encodes CASSLGGDRVEQYF.

This clone showed up just once. The V gene is TRBV27, the J gene TRBJ1-2; D remains unclear. Per the germline V gene, CDR1 is MNHEY and CDR2 is SMNVEV (reference sequence). V lost 6 bases, J lost 4 bases, and 15 bases lay in between. This CDR3 has 14 residues. DNA for the CDR3: TGTGCCAGCAGCGCCTCTCCGGCCTCCTATGGCTACACCTTC. Translating it yields CASSASPASYGYTF.

V is TRBV11-3 and J is TRBJ2-7; 8 positions match TRBD2. J lost 6 bases, V lost 8 bases, and 12 bases had no gene match. The CDR3 contains 14 residues. CDR1 SGHNT and CDR2 YENEEA come from the germline V gene. The CDR3 DNA is TGTGCCAGCGAGAATAGCGGGGACTCGTCCGAGCAGTACTTC. Translating gives CASENSGDSSEQYF.

The gene calls are TRBV9 and TRBJ2-7, with 10 bases lining up with TRBD2. With V trimmed by 0 bases and J by 5 bases, 5 bases remained unmatched. Germline V CDR1 and CDR2: SGDLS, YYNGEE. This CDR3 comprises 15 residues. The CDR3 region is CASSVGPSGSNEQYF. As DNA, the CDR3 is TGTGCCAGCAGCGTAGGCCCTAGCGGGAGCAACGAGCAGTACTTC.

This rearrangement joins TRBV13 to TRBJ1-2; D is uncertain. The CDR3 totals 14 residues. CDR1 and CDR2 from the germline V gene are PRHDT and FYEKMQ (reference sequence). The ends were cut back, 4 bases at V and 8 bases at J, with 17 bases in the middle. The CDR3: CASSSLTGQTGYTF. The CDR3 coding sequence is TGTGCCAGCAGCTCCCTAACTGGGCAGACCGGCTACACCTTC.

In DNA form, the CDR3 reads TGCGCCAGCAGCCAACTTCCCAGGAGCAATCAGCCCCAGCATTTT. It encodes CASSQLPRSNQPQHF. The rearrangement uses TRBV4-1 and TRBJ1-5; no firm D call. The CDR3 is 15 amino acids. Trimming removed 2 bases from V and 1 base from J, with 9 bases in between. Germline V CDR1 and CDR2: MGHRA, YSYEKL.

The chain joins TRBV19 to TRBJ1-2; D is uncertain. Trimming shortened V by 7 bases and J by 1 base, and 13 bases separated the two germline ends. The germline V gene encodes CDR1 LNHDA and CDR2 SQIVND (reference sequence). The CDR3 is made up of 14 amino acids. DNA of the CDR3: TGTGCCAGTAACTACGACACCTATAACTATGGCTACACCTTC. Its translation: CASNYDTYNYGYTF.

The chain joins TRBV7-2 to TRBJ2-1, with a tentative D call TRBD2 (5 bases). CDR3 size: 14 residues. The V end lost 8 bases, the J end lost 0 bases, and 11 bases lay between the germline ends. CDR1 is SGHTA and CDR2 is FQGNSA in the germline V gene. CDR3: CASFGLASYNEQFF. CDR3 bases: TGTGCCAGCTTTGGGCTAGCCTCCTACAATGAGCAGTTCTTC.

The chain employs TRBV3-1 (or the pseudogene TRBV3-2) and TRBJ2-6; D assignment may be TRBD1 or TRBD2 (5 bases each). The germline V and J ends were trimmed by 0 bases and 1 base, with 10 bases remaining between them. Germline V lookup: CDR1 LGHDT, CDR2 YNNKEL (reference sequence). The CDR3 extends over 17 amino acids. The CDR3 region is CASSQEGVSSGANVLTF. In DNA, the CDR3 is TGTGCCAGCAGCCAAGAGGGGGTTTCTTCTGGGGCCAACGTCCTGACTTTC.

This chain links TRBV11-2 with TRBJ2-2, with a tentative D call TRBD2 (5 bases). The germline V and J ends were trimmed by 1 base and 6 bases, with 12 bases remaining between them. CDR1 and CDR2 from the germline V gene are SGHAT and FQNNGV. The CDR3 is 15 residues long. The CDR3 nucleotides are TGTGCCAGCAGCTTAGCATCGCGGGCACCCGGGGAGCTGTTTTTT. It translates to CASSLASRAPGELFF.

The chain has TRBV5-1 and TRBJ2-2; D may be TRBD1 or TRBD2 (5 bases each). The V gene lost 0 bases and the J gene lost 2 bases, with 11 bases spanning the gap. The V gene's germline CDR1 is SGHRS and CDR2 YFSETQ. This CDR3 has 16 amino acids. This chain's CDR3 is CASSLGSGDNTGELFF. In nucleotides, the CDR3 is TGCGCCAGCAGCTTGGGGTCCGGGGACAACACCGGGGAGCTGTTTTTT.

The rearrangement links TRBV23-1 to TRBJ2-2; unclear D gene. TRBV23-1 is labeled an ORF, and its function is uncertain. V lost 10 bases, J lost 3 bases, and 12 bases lay in between. CDR3 size: 13 residues. In DNA, the CDR3 is TGCGCCACCGACGGGCAGGACACCGGGGAGCTGTTTTTT. Translating gives CATDGQDTGELFF.

This chain connects TRBV19 to TRBJ1-1; D unclear. V lost 3 bases, J lost 2 bases, and 7 bases lay in between. The CDR3 length is 13 residues. Germline loops: CDR1 LNHDA, CDR2 SQIVND (reference sequence). CDR3 bases: TGTGCCAGTAGTATCGAGGTCAACACTGAAGCTTTCTTT. It is translated as CASSIEVNTEAFF.

The chain carries TRBV20-1 and TRBJ2-7, with D hard to call. V was pared by 5 bases and J by 7 bases, with 12 bases between. This CDR3 region has 11 residues. Germline V CDR1 and CDR2: DFQATT, SNEGSKA (reference sequence). The CDR3 reads CSAWSLLEQYF. The CDR3 DNA reads as TGCAGTGCTTGGTCCCTCTTAGAGCAGTACTTC.

This clone was seen a few times. The chain carries TRBV9 and TRBJ1-1; D is ambiguous. This CDR3 spans 15 amino acids. V lost 4 bases and J 2 bases, leaving 15 bases between the germline ends. Germline assignment: CDR1 SGDLS and CDR2 YYNGEE. The CDR3 bases are TGTGCCAGCAGCCCCAGGTGGCAGTCAAACACTGAAGCTTTCTTT. Translation: CASSPRWQSNTEAFF.

V is TRBV5-4 and J is TRBJ2-5; D gene uncertain. Per the germline V gene, CDR1 is SGHNT and CDR2 is YYREEE (reference sequence). This CDR3 has 14 amino acids. The V end was cut by 2 bases, the J end by 4 bases, with 12 bases between. The CDR3 spells CASSFKNGRETQYF. The CDR3 DNA is TGTGCCAGCAGCTTCAAGAACGGTCGAGAGACCCAGTACTTC.

As to this clone: Compared with germline, one end of the junction differs, possibly owing to a read error. The J gene is TRBJ2-1, the V gene TRBV3-1 (or the pseudogene TRBV3-2), with 8 positions matching TRBD1. Germline CDR1 is LGHDT and CDR2 is YNNKEL (reference sequence). The CDR3 is 11 amino acids. CDR3 amino acids: CASRGRNEQFF. CDR3 in DNA: TGTGCAAGCAGGGGGCGCAATGAGCAGTTCTTC.

The chain uses TRBV4-1 and TRBJ2-3; 11 positions match TRBD1. This CDR3 comprises 15 residues. J was trimmed by 7 bases and V by 3 bases; bases with no gene match: 6. In germline, CDR1 is MGHRA, CDR2 YSYEKL. This CDR3 is CASSQRTGGKYTQYF. CDR3 bases: TGCGCCAGCAGCCAGAGGACAGGGGGCAAATATACGCAGTATTTT.

J is TRBJ2-7 and V is TRBV21-1; TRBD2 is the table's D call, not checked against the DNA. TRBV21-1 is reported as a pseudogene. The CDR3 runs 18 residues. The CDR3 DNA follows: TGTGCCAGCAGCAAAGAGAGTTTTGAATTTAGGAGCTCCTACGAGCAGTACTTC. Translated: CASSKESFEFRSSYEQYF.

V is TRBV18 and J is TRBJ1-2; D is uncertain. From germline, CDR1 is KGHSH and CDR2 LQKENI. Trimming took off 5 bases at V and 2 bases at J, with 12 bases between the two ends. CDR3 size: 14 residues. As DNA, the CDR3 is TGTGCCAGCTCAAGGGTTCGACGGAACTATGGCTACACCTTC. It is translated as CASSRVRRNYGYTF.

The chain combines TRBV6-6 with TRBJ1-2, with a tentative D call TRBD1 (5 bases). Trimming left V 6 bases short and J 0 bases short, with 14 bases between. This CDR3 contains 15 residues. Germline V gene lookup returns CDR1 MNHNY and CDR2 SVGAGI (reference sequence). DNA of the CDR3: TGTGCCAGCAGGGCGGGGCCCGAAACTAACTATGGCTACACCTTC. This codes for CASRAGPETNYGYTF.

The V call is TRBV14, the J call TRBJ1-1; D unclear. The germline V and J ends were trimmed by 2 bases and 10 bases, with 11 bases remaining between them. This CDR3 region has 12 residues. Germline V CDR1 and CDR2: SGHDN, FVKESK. The CDR3 region has the DNA TGTGCCAGCAGCCAAACCGCAGTAGTAGCTTTCTTT. Protein product: CASSQTAVVAFF.

The chain combines TRBV6-5 with TRBJ1-2; D unclear. The CDR3 is 10 amino acids. V was trimmed by 7 bases and J by 3 bases, leaving 3 bases between them. Looked up from germline, CDR1 is MNHEY and CDR2 is SVGAGI. The CDR3 protein is CASTDYGYTF. The CDR3 nucleotides are TGTGCCAGCACAGACTATGGCTACACCTTC.

A few counts support this clone. V and J are TRBV2 and TRBJ1-1, with D possibly TRBD1 on 6 matching bases. The CDR3 loop spans 13 amino acids. V was cut by 4 bases and J by 4 bases, with 10 bases left in between. Germline lookup yields CDR1 SNHLY and CDR2 FYNNEI. In nucleotides, the CDR3 is TGTGCCAGCAGTGCCCAGGGGTCCACTGAAGCTTTCTTT. This sequence encodes CASSAQGSTEAFF.